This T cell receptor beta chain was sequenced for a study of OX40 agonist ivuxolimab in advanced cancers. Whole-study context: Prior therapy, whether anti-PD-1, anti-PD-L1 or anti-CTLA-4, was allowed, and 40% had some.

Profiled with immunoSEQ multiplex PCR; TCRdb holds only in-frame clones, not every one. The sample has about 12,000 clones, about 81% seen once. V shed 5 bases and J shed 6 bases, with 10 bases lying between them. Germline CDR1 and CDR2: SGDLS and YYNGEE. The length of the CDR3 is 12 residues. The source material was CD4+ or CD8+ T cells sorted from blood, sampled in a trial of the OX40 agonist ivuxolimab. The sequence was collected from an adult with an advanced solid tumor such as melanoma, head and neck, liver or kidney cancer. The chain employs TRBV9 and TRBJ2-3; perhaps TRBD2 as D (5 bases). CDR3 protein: CASSSSRDTQYF. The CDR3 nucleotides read TGTGCCAGCAGTTCTAGCAGGGATACGCAGTATTTT.